These 2 T cell receptor beta chains came from one sample sequenced in a study of control samples from healthy donors and cancer patients. Using immunoSEQ multiplex PCR, the repertoire was profiled, and TCRdb retains in-frame clones only, with some absent. The sample carries some 95,000 clones, about 80% recorded once. Sequenced material: blood. These receptors were collected from a young woman in good health.

This clone occurred a few times. This rearrangement joins TRBV2 to TRBJ1-1, with 8 bases matching TRBD1. The germline gives CDR1 SNHLY, CDR2 FYNNEI. V trimming: 6 bases; J trimming: 11 bases; junction bases outside the gene matches: 8. The CDR3 spans 12 residues. CDR3 in amino acids: CASRRTGTGAFF. CDR3 sequence (DNA): TGTGCCAGCAGACGGACAGGGACTGGGGCTTTCTTT.

The chain uses TRBV4-3 and TRBJ1-2; D remains unclear. The germline V and J ends were trimmed by 1 base and 3 bases, with 12 bases remaining between them. In germline, CDR1 is LGHNA, CDR2 YSLEER. CDR3 length: 15 residues. CDR3 DNA: TGCGCCAGCAGCCAAGTGGCAGCGGTCCACTATGGCTACACCTTC. Protein sequence: CASSQVAAVHYGYTF.